The 18 T cell receptor beta chains reported below all come from one sample, sequenced in a study of monozygotic twins with inflammatory bowel disease. TCRdb derives one entry per CDR3 protein from the 5' RACE reads, leaving out DNA. This sample contains 150,000 to 200,000 distinct CDR3 sequences. The specimen sequenced was blood. The origin of the receptors is a human donor with ulcerative colitis or Crohn's disease, or a healthy co-twin of an affected twin (not recorded which).

The J gene is TRBJ2-1, the V gene TRBV5-1; TCRdb's D call of TRBD2 is untestable without DNA. The germline V gene has CDR1 SGHRS and CDR2 YFSETQ. This CDR3 contains 14 residues. CDR3 region: CASSTSGAQNEQFF.

The genes are TRBV27 and TRBJ2-1; without DNA, the TCRdb call of TRBD2 cannot be checked. From germline, CDR1 is MNHEY and CDR2 SMNVEV (reference sequence). The CDR3 spans 12 residues. The CDR3 is CASSSLADEQFF.

The V gene is TRBV4-2, the J gene TRBJ2-2; the D call of TRBD2 rests on TCRdb alone, since no DNA is present to check it. Germline values: CDR1 LGHNA, CDR2 YNFKEQ. CDR3 length: 18 amino acids. The CDR3 protein is CASSQDPSGGFNTAELFF.

The chain carries TRBV11-2 and TRBJ2-1; TCRdb's D call of TRBD2 is untestable without DNA. Germline V gives CDR1 SGHAT, CDR2 FQNNGV. The CDR3 spans 15 residues. The CDR3 sequence is CASSHGLAGGGEQFF. The entire variable domain, with the rest obtained from reference TRBV11-2 and TRBJ2-1, is as follows: EAGVAQSPRYKIIEKRQSVAFWCNPISGHATLYWYQQILGQGPKLLIQFQNNGVVDDSQLPKDRFSAERLKGVDSTLKIQPAKLEDSAVYLCASSHGLAGGGEQFFGPGTRLTVL.

The chain couples TRBV6-2 or TRBV6-3 to TRBJ2-6. Germline values: CDR1 MNHEY, CDR2 SVGEGT. The CDR3 runs to 15 residues. CDR3 amino acids: CASSFGQSGANVLTF.

The chain joins TRBV20-1 to TRBJ2-5; the D call of TRBD2 rests on TCRdb alone, since no DNA is present to check it. The germline V gene has CDR1 DFQATT and CDR2 SNEGSKA (reference sequence). There are 13 residues in the CDR3. The CDR3 is CSANLLAGGSNNF.

The rearrangement uses TRBV2 and TRBJ1-5; with no DNA, the TCRdb D assignment of TRBD1 cannot be verified. Germline-derived CDR1 and CDR2 are SNHLY and FYNNEI. The CDR3 runs 13 residues. The CDR3 reads CASSGTGDQPQHF.

The J gene is TRBJ2-1, the V gene TRBV24-1; the TRBD2 assignment by TCRdb is unverifiable without DNA. Per the germline V gene, CDR1 is KGHDR and CDR2 is SFDVKD. The CDR3 is made up of 19 amino acids. Here the CDR3 reads CATSEPTSGPRSSYNEQFF.

J is TRBJ1-5 and V is TRBV20-1; TCRdb picks TRBD1, but there is no DNA to check that call. Germline assignment: CDR1 DFQATT and CDR2 SNEGSKA (reference sequence). The CDR3 has 12 residues. CDR3 sequence: CSARTGDQPQHF.

The CDR3 protein is CSVGNTGGQETQYF. The gene calls are TRBV29-1 and TRBJ2-5; lacking DNA, the TRBD1 call made by TCRdb goes unchecked. Germline CDR1 reads SQVTM; CDR2 reads ANQGSEA. This CDR3 has 14 residues.

The J gene is TRBJ2-1, the V gene TRBV2; TCRdb names TRBD2, which stays unverified in the absence of DNA. This CDR3 is 14 amino acids long. CDR1 SNHLY and CDR2 FYNNEI come from the germline V gene. The CDR3 is CASTNRDSDNEQFF.

The chain employs TRBV5-4 and TRBJ2-3; TCRdb's D call of TRBD1 is untestable without DNA. The germline CDR1 and CDR2 sequences are SGHNT and YYREEE (reference sequence). The CDR3 is made up of 16 amino acids. The CDR3 is CASSLLGGGPTDTQYF.

This rearrangement joins TRBV10-3 to TRBJ2-6; TCRdb selects TRBD2, and the lack of DNA leaves this call unchecked. The CDR3 is 19 residues long. Germline loops: CDR1 ENHRY, CDR2 SYGVKD. CDR3 amino acids: CAISESGAGPRGGANVLTF.

This chain uses TRBV20-1 with TRBJ2-1; TCRdb names TRBD2, which stays unverified in the absence of DNA. CDR3 length equals 15 residues. Germline CDR1 is DFQATT and CDR2 is SNEGSKA (reference sequence). The CDR3 protein is CSASPMVAGTNEQFF.

The chain recombines TRBV20-1 with TRBJ2-5; TCRdb calls TRBD1, which cannot be checked without DNA. The CDR3 extends over 13 amino acids. Germline CDR1 reads DFQATT; CDR2 reads SNEGSKA (reference sequence). The chain's CDR3 is CSARDVRALTQYF.

The J gene is TRBJ2-3, the V gene TRBV7-2; TCRdb's assignment of TRBD2 cannot be checked, as there is no DNA. Germline V gives CDR1 SGHTA, CDR2 FQGNSA. The CDR3 contains 17 residues. This CDR3 reads CASSLKAASTSTDTQYF.

The chain uses TRBV5-1 and TRBJ2-7. Looked up from germline, CDR1 is SGHRS and CDR2 is YFSETQ. The CDR3 covers 15 residues. The CDR3 sequence: CASSLALELSYEQYF.

The chain links TRBV7-2 to TRBJ2-3; TCRdb proposes TRBD1, but this gene call is untestable without DNA. Per the germline V gene, CDR1 is SGHTA and CDR2 is FQGNSA. The CDR3 runs 13 residues. The CDR3 reads CATRWRGTDTQYF.